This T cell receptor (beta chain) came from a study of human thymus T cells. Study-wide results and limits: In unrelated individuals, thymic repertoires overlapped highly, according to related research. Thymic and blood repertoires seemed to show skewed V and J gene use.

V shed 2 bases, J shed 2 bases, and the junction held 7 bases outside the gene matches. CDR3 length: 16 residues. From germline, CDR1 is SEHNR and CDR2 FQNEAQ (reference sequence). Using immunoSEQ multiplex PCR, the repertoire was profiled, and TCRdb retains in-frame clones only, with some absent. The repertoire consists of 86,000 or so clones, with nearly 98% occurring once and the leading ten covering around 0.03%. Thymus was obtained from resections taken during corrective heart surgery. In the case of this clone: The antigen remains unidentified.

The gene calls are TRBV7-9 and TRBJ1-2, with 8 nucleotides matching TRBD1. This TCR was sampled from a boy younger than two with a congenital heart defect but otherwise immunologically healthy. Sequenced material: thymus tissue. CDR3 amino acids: CASSLPRTGKNYGYTF. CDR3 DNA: TGTGCCAGCAGCTTACCCCGGACAGGGAAAAACTATGGCTACACCTTC.